This TCR beta chain was identified in a study of T cells in Graves' hyperthyroidism and ophthalmopathy. TCR beta CDR3 sequences were amplified from RNA transcripts. First-round RT-PCR targeting the TCR CDR3 was performed with the HTBI primer set. A single record per CDR3 protein comes from TCRdb applying MiXCR to the multiplex PCR reads. The sample lists over 650,000 distinct CDR3 sequences; less than 20% were seen once. Germline V lookup: CDR1 LGHDT, CDR2 YNNKEL (reference sequence). The CDR3 runs to 13 residues. V lost 8 bases and J lost 3; bases outside the gene matches: 3. This sequence was found in a man younger than 35 with Graves' hyperthyroidism. This chain joins TRBV3-1 and TRBJ2-5; 10 bases align to TRBD2. The sequencing sample was made of blood. The CDR3 bases are TGTGCCAGCGGAGGACTAGCGGAAGAGACCCAGTACTTC. This encodes CASGGLAEETQYF.